A single sample gave rise to the 30 T cell receptor beta chains below, sequenced in a study of Tregs in tolerant kidney transplant recipients. Generated by immunoSEQ multiplex PCR, the TCRdb table keeps only in-frame clones and is missing some. The table includes more than 60,000 clones, about 89% detected once. The sample was CD4+ T cells from blood, taken before the transplant. These TCRs come from a human donor who received a combined kidney and bone marrow transplant.

V gene TRBV6-5 combines with J gene TRBJ2-5, with D possibly being TRBD2 (5 bases). The germline V gene encodes CDR1 MNHEY and CDR2 SVGAGI. V was trimmed by 2 bases and J by 3 bases, leaving 13 bases between them. CDR3 length: 15 amino acids. This CDR3 is CASSYTPSREETQYF. The CDR3 DNA sequence: TGTGCCAGCAGTTACACGCCTAGCAGAGAAGAGACCCAGTACTTC.

V gene TRBV2 combines with J gene TRBJ1-1; no clear D gene. CDR1 and CDR2 (germline): SNHLY, FYNNEI. V lost 6 bases and J 10 bases, leaving 15 bases between the germline ends. This CDR3 region has 12 residues. In DNA form, the CDR3 reads TGTGCCAGCAGCTCGGACTCCTCGCGAGCTTTCTTT. This gives the protein CASSSDSSRAFF.

The chain joins TRBV28 to TRBJ2-7; 7 bases are a match to TRBD1. This CDR3 spans 15 amino acids. The germline gives CDR1 MDHEN, CDR2 SYDVKM. The J segment lost 12 bases and the V segment lost 5 bases, leaving 19 bases of the junction unmatched. The CDR3 region is CASSDHGTDFLLSYF. CDR3 bases: TGTGCCAGCAGTGACCATGGGACAGACTTCCTCCTTTCGTACTTC.

V and J are TRBV9 and TRBJ2-7; TRBD2 matches at 9 bases. V was clipped by 0 bases and J by 4 bases; unmatched bases: 14. Germline-derived CDR1 and CDR2 are SGDLS and YYNGEE. CDR3 length: 18 amino acids. The CDR3 bases are TGTGCCAGCAGCGTAGGGCCTAGCGGGGAACTGGGCGGGTACGAGCAGTACTTC. Amino acids: CASSVGPSGELGGYEQYF.

This chain joins TRBV10-1 and TRBJ1-3; tentatively, D is TRBD1 (5 bases). V was shortened by 3 bases and J by 2 bases, with 8 bases between the two germline ends. Germline V lookup: CDR1 WNHNN, CDR2 SYGVQD (reference sequence). The CDR3 is 14 amino acids. CDR3 sequence reads: CASSEARAGNTIYF. CDR3 coding DNA: TGCGCCAGCAGTGAAGCCAGGGCTGGAAACACCATATATTTT.

The chain couples TRBV20-1 to TRBJ2-7; D not certain. The CDR3 extends over 11 amino acids. V was trimmed by 5 bases and J by 6 bases, leaving 11 bases between them. Germline CDR1 DFQATT, CDR2 SNEGSKA (reference sequence). CDR3 residues: CSASIGSEQYF. CDR3 in DNA: TGCAGTGCTTCTATCGGTAGCGAGCAGTACTTC.

The table lists this clone with a few counts. This chain uses TRBV7-8 with TRBJ2-2; TRBD2 agrees at 11 bases. The V and J ends lost 4 bases and 6 bases, in that order; junction bases with no gene match: 7. Germline CDR1 is SGHVS and CDR2 is FQNEAQ. The CDR3 runs 16 residues. The CDR3 sequence: CASSSRLAGSSGELFF. CDR3 bases: TGTGCCAGCAGCTCCAGACTAGCGGGAAGTTCCGGGGAGCTGTTTTTT. The whole variable domain, remainder taken from reference TRBV7-8 and TRBJ2-2, is GAGVSQSPRYKVAKRGQDVALRCDPISGHVSLFWYQQALGQGPEFLTYFQNEAQLDKSGLPSDRFFAERPEGSVSTLKIQRTQQEDSAVYLCASSSRLAGSSGELFFGEGSRLTVL.

The CDR3 loop reads CASKTGDSSYNEQFF. The CDR3 DNA reads as TGTGCCAGCAAAACAGGGGATAGCTCCTACAATGAGCAGTTCTTC. This chain links TRBV27 with TRBJ2-1; 7 bases agree with TRBD1. CDR3 length: 15 amino acids. Germline CDR1 MNHEY, CDR2 SMNVEV (reference sequence). With V trimmed by 7 bases and J by 0 bases, 6 bases remained unmatched.

This clone was counted once. The rearrangement uses TRBV20-1 and TRBJ2-7; TRBD1 might be the D (5 bases). V was cut by 4 bases and J by 3 bases, with 7 bases left in between. The CDR3 sequence is 11 residues long. The germline V gene encodes CDR1 DFQATT and CDR2 SNEGSKA (reference sequence). The CDR3 region has the DNA TGCAGTGCTACGGACAACTACGAGCAGTACTTC. As protein: CSATDNYEQYF.

This clone was seen a single time. The genes are TRBV6-5 and TRBJ1-2; 7 positions agree with TRBD1. The CDR3 is 16 amino acids. Germline trimming cut 2 bases from V and 0 bases from J; bases unmatched to any gene: 6. Germline V gene sequence: CDR1 MNHEY, CDR2 SVGAGI. In nucleotides, the CDR3 is TGTGCCAGCAGTTACAACGACAGGGTGGCTAACTATGGCTACACCTTC. Protein: CASSYNDRVANYGYTF.

The V gene is TRBV5-1, the J gene TRBJ2-7; TRBD1 matches at 11 bases. The CDR3 extends over 14 amino acids. V dropped 0 bases and J dropped 6; count of bases not matched to a gene: 2. From germline, CDR1 is SGHRS and CDR2 YFSETQ. This chain's CDR3 is CASSLAGTGGEQYF. CDR3 nucleotide sequence: TGCGCCAGCAGCTTGGCCGGGACAGGGGGCGAGCAGTACTTC.

As DNA, the CDR3 is TGTGCCAGTAGTATAGTGCAGGATCAGCCCCAGCATTTT. Translated, it gives CASSIVQDQPQHF. The J gene is TRBJ1-5, the V gene TRBV19; D gene uncertain. The germline V and J ends were trimmed by 1 base and 5 bases, with 6 bases remaining between them. This CDR3 region has 13 residues. CDR1 and CDR2 from the germline V gene are LNHDA and SQIVND (reference sequence).

The chain recombines TRBV10-1 with TRBJ2-2; D uncertain. The germline gives CDR1 WNHNN, CDR2 SYGVQD (reference sequence). Trimming left V 0 bases short and J 1 base short, with 6 bases between. CDR3 size: 15 residues. The CDR3 bases are TGCGCCAGCAGTGAGTCGGTACAGAACACCGGGGAGCTGTTTTTT. Protein: CASSESVQNTGELFF.

This sequence joins TRBV28 and TRBJ1-2, with 9 bases aligning to TRBD1. V lost 6 bases, J lost 3 bases, and 5 bases stayed unmatched. The CDR3 spans 14 residues. Per the germline V gene, CDR1 is MDHEN and CDR2 is SYDVKM. CDR3 protein: CASRKQGADYGYTF. DNA of the CDR3: TGTGCCAGCAGGAAACAGGGGGCGGACTATGGCTACACCTTC.

The J gene is TRBJ2-7, the V gene TRBV27, with 9 positions matching TRBD2. This CDR3 is 16 amino acids long. Trimming cost V 4 bases and J 4 bases; bases outside gene matches: 11. CDR1 and CDR2 (germline): MNHEY, SMNVEV (reference sequence). CDR3 DNA sequence: TGTGCCAGCAGTTGGCCTAGCGGGATCGTTGGGTACGAGCAGTACTTC. Protein: CASSWPSGIVGYEQYF.

The rearrangement joins TRBV30 to TRBJ2-7; 10 bases map to TRBD2. Germline lookup yields CDR1 GTSNPN and CDR2 SVGIG (reference sequence). There are 15 residues in the CDR3. J was trimmed by 2 bases and V by 2 bases; bases with no gene match: 6. The CDR3 loop reads CAWSRLAGVAYEQYF. The CDR3 region has the DNA TGTGCCTGGAGTAGGCTAGCGGGAGTGGCCTACGAGCAGTACTTC.

The rearrangement uses TRBV2 and TRBJ2-7; 11 positions agree with TRBD1. Germline V gene sequence: CDR1 SNHLY, CDR2 FYNNEI. V lost 0 bases to trimming and J lost 5 bases; unmatched junction nucleotides: 6. The CDR3 is 16 amino acids. For the CDR3, the DNA is TGTGCCAGCAGTGAAGCCAGGACAGGGGGCTTTCACGAGCAGTACTTC. Translation: CASSEARTGGFHEQYF.

This clone has only one observation. The chain joins TRBV9 to TRBJ2-2; tentatively, D is TRBD2 (6 bases). The V end lost 2 bases, the J end lost 0 bases, and 11 bases lay between the germline ends. The CDR3 runs 16 residues. From germline, CDR1 is SGDLS and CDR2 YYNGEE. The CDR3, as DNA: TGTGCCAGCAGCGTTTGGTCGGGAGCGAACACCGGGGAGCTGTTTTTT. Its protein is CASSVWSGANTGELFF. Full variable domain (missing parts from reference TRBV9 and TRBJ2-2): DSGVTQTPKHLITATGQRVTLRCSPRSGDLSVYWYQQSLDQGLQFLIQYYNGEERAKGNILERFSAQQFPDLHSELNLSSLELGDSALYFCASSVWSGANTGELFFGEGSRLTVL.

The gene calls are TRBV6-5 and TRBJ1-2, with TRBD1 identical over 7 bases. V was pared by 5 bases and J by 2 bases, with 5 bases of the junction left unmatched. CDR1 is MNHEY, CDR2 SVGAGI, per germline. The CDR3 is made up of 14 amino acids. CDR3 nucleotides: TGTGCCAGCAGTCGTTCGGGACAGAACTATGGCTACACCTTC. Its translation is CASSRSGQNYGYTF.

A few counts support this clone. V usage is TRBV4-2 and J usage is TRBJ2-7; 10 nucleotides agree with TRBD2. The germline gives CDR1 LGHNA, CDR2 YNFKEQ. CDR3 length equals 16 residues. The V and J ends lost 0 bases and 4 bases, in that order; junction bases with no gene match: 6. The CDR3 nucleotides read TGTGCCAGCAGCCAAGATATAACTAGCGGGAAGTACGAGCAGTACTTC. It encodes CASSQDITSGKYEQYF.

CDR3 amino acids: CASSLYASGKSSYNEQFF. The CDR3 DNA sequence: TGTGCCAGCAGTTTATATGCTAGCGGGAAAAGCTCCTACAATGAGCAGTTCTTC. This chain joins TRBV28 and TRBJ2-1; TRBD2 aligns across 9 bases. V shed 1 base and J 0 bases; nucleotides not matched to a gene: 7. Germline V gives CDR1 MDHEN, CDR2 SYDVKM. The length of the CDR3 is 18 residues.

The gene calls are TRBV4-1 and TRBJ2-7; 7 nucleotides align to TRBD2. Losses at the gene ends were 3 bases for V and 4 bases for J; bases not matched to a gene: 12. The germline V gene encodes CDR1 MGHRA and CDR2 YSYEKL. CDR3 length: 16 amino acids. Written as DNA, the CDR3 is TGCGCCAGCAGCCATTCCCCCGGCGGGAGTGTATACGAGCAGTACTTC. This encodes CASSHSPGGSVYEQYF.

The rearrangement uses TRBV4-1 and TRBJ2-7; 9 bases agree with TRBD1. Germline CDR1 MGHRA, CDR2 YSYEKL. J was trimmed by 7 bases and V by 2 bases; bases with no gene match: 9. There are 15 residues in the CDR3. The CDR3 DNA sequence: TGCGCCAGCAGCCAAAACCGACAGGGGGTGGGTGAGCAGTACTTC. Translating gives CASSQNRQGVGEQYF.

The J gene is TRBJ2-1, the V gene TRBV5-1; the match to TRBD1 covers 9 bases. The CDR3 has 14 amino acids. Per germline, CDR1 SGHRS and CDR2 YFSETQ. The trim removed 4 bases at V and 9 bases at J, leaving 8 bases unmatched. DNA of the CDR3: TGCGCCAGCAGCCAGGACAGGGGCTCTGGTGAGCAGTTCTTC. Translation gives CASSQDRGSGEQFF.

Points on this clone: A read error may produce the germline difference seen at one junction end. The chain combines TRBV2 with TRBJ2-1, with 11 bases lining up with TRBD2. The CDR3 extends over 15 amino acids. Looked up from germline, CDR1 is SNHLY and CDR2 is FYNNEI. The CDR3 loop reads CASSEKRTSGSEQFF. DNA for the CDR3: TGTGCCAGTAGTGAAAAAAGGACTAGCGGGTCTGAGCAGTTCTTC.

This clone was seen only once. The rearrangement links TRBV4-3 to TRBJ2-1, with D possibly matching TRBD1 (6 bases). The germline V and J ends were trimmed by 3 bases and 4 bases, with 10 bases remaining between them. This CDR3 has 14 residues. Germline CDR1 is LGHNA and CDR2 is YSLEER. Here the CDR3 DNA reads TGCGCCAGCAGCCAGGAGGACAGTTACAATGAGCAGTTCTTC. It codes for CASSQEDSYNEQFF.

The chain recombines TRBV7-2 with TRBJ2-3; 8 positions match TRBD1. The V gene's germline CDR1 is SGHTA and CDR2 FQGNSA. This CDR3 has 16 residues. V lost 1 base, J lost 1 base, and 4 bases stayed unmatched. The CDR3 DNA reads as TGTGCCAGCAGCTTAGGTGGGGGACAGGGCACAGATACGCAGTATTTT. Translating gives CASSLGGGQGTDTQYF.

The chain joins TRBV27 to TRBJ2-7; 7 positions match TRBD2. This CDR3 has 16 amino acids. Germline V gene sequence: CDR1 MNHEY, CDR2 SMNVEV (reference sequence). V lost 5 bases to trimming and J lost 0 bases; unmatched junction nucleotides: 10. This CDR3 reads CASSQRGGLVSYEQYF. The CDR3 region has the DNA TGTGCCAGCAGTCAACGGGGCGGACTAGTCTCCTACGAGCAGTACTTC.

The chain is built from TRBV5-1 and TRBJ2-7, with 8 bases aligning to TRBD2. In germline, CDR1 is SGHRS, CDR2 YFSETQ. This CDR3 spans 17 amino acids. V was clipped by 2 bases and J by 3 bases; unmatched bases: 13. The CDR3 bases are TGCGCCAGCAGCTTAAGGCCCTTAGCGGGACCCATCTACGAGCAGTACTTC. It yields the protein CASSLRPLAGPIYEQYF.

The chain combines TRBV18 with TRBJ2-1, with D maybe TRBD2 (6 bases). Trimming stripped 6 bases from V and 3 bases from J, with 15 bases between. The V gene's germline CDR1 is KGHSH and CDR2 LQKENI. The CDR3 loop spans 15 amino acids. CDR3 nucleotide sequence: TGTGCCAGCTCTCGCCCGGGACTGAGCTACAATGAGCAGTTCTTC. Protein: CASSRPGLSYNEQFF.